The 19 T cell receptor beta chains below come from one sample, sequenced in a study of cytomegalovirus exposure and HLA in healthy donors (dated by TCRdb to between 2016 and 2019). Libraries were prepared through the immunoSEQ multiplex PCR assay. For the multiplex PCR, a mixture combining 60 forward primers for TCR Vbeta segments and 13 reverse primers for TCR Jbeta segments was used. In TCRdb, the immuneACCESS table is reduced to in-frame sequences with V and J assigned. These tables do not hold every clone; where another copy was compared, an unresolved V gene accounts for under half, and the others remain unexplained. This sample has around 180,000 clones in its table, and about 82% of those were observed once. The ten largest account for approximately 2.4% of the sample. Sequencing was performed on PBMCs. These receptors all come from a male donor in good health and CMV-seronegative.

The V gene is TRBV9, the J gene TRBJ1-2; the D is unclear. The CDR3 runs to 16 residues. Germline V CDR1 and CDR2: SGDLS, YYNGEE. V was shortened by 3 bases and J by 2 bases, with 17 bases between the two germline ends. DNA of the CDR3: TGTGCCAGCAGCGCTGGCCGGGTCCTGGAGAACTATGGCTACACCTTC. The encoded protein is CASSAGRVLENYGYTF.

CDR3 protein: CASSVQSNSYEQYF. The DNA for the CDR3 is TGTGCCAGCAGTGTACAGAGCAACTCCTACGAGCAGTACTTC. The chain joins TRBV2 to TRBJ2-7; D is unclear. V gave up 4 bases and J gave up 0 bases, with 10 bases separating them. The CDR3 contains 14 residues. CDR1 is SNHLY and CDR2 is FYNNEI in the germline V gene.

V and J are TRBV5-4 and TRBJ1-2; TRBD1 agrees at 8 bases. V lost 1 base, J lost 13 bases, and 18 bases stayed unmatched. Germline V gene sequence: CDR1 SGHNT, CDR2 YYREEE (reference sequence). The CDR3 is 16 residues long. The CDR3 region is CASSLPDRGDDRVFTF. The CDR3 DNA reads TGTGCCAGCAGCTTGCCTGACAGGGGAGATGATAGAGTGTTCACCTTC.

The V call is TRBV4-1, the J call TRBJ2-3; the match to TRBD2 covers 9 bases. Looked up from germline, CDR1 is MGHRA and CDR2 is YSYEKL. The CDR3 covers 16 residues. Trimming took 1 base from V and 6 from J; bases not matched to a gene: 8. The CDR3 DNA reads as TGCGCCAGCAGCCAAGTGTTAGCGGGAGCGGATGATACGCAGTATTTT. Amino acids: CASSQVLAGADDTQYF.

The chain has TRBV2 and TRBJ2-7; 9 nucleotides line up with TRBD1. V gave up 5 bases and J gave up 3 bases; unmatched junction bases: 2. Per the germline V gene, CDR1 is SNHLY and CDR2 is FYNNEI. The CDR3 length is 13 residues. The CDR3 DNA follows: TGTGCCAGCAGTTGGGGACAGGGCTACGAGCAGTACTTC. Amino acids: CASSWGQGYEQYF.

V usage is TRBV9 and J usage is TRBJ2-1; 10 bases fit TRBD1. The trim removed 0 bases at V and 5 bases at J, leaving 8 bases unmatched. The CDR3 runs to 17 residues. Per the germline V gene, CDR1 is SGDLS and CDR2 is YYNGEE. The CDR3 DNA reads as TGTGCCAGCAGCGTAGGTGAAGGGGACAGGGGACACAATGAGCAGTTCTTC. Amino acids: CASSVGEGDRGHNEQFF.

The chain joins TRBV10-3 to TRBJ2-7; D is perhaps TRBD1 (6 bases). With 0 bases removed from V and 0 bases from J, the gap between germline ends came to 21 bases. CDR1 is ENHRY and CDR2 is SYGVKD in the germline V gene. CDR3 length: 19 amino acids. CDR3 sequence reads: CAISESIGFSDSSSYEQYF. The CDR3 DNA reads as TGTGCCATCAGTGAGTCTATTGGATTCTCGGACAGTAGCTCCTACGAGCAGTACTTC.

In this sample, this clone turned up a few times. CDR3 DNA sequence: TGTGCCAGCAGCTTGTTGGGCGCTGGGGCCAACGTCCTGACTTTC. Its protein is CASSLLGAGANVLTF. The chain employs TRBV5-6 and TRBJ2-6, with D hard to call. The CDR3 is made up of 15 amino acids. Germline V gene data show CDR1 as SGHDT and CDR2 as YYEEEE. Trimming took off 1 base at V and 2 bases at J, with 7 bases between the two ends.

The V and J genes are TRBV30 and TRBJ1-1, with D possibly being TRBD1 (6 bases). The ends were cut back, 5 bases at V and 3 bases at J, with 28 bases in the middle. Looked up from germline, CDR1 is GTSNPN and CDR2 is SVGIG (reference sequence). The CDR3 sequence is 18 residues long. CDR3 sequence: CAWYSALAGGARDTEAFF. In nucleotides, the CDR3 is TGTGCCTGGTATTCTGCCTTAGCCGGGGGGGCAAGGGACACTGAAGCTTTCTTT. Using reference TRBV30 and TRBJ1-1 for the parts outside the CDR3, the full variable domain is SQTIHQWPATLVQPVGSPLSLECTVEGTSNPNLYWYRQAAGRGLQLLFYSVGIGQISSEVPQNLSASRPQDRQFILSSKKLLLSDSGFYLCAWYSALAGGARDTEAFFGQGTRLTVV.

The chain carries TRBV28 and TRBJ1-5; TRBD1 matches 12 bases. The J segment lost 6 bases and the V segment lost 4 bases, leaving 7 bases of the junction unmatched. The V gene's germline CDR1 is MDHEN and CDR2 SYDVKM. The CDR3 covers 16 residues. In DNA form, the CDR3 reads TGTGCCAGCAGTTCCTCGGGACAGGGGGCTAGTCAGCCCCAGCATTTT. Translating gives CASSSSGQGASQPQHF.

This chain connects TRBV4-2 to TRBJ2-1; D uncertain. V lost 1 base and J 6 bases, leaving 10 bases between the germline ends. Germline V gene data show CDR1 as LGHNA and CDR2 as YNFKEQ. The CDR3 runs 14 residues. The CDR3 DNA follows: TGTGCCAGCAGCCAAGTACAGTACCCCAATGAGCAGTTCTTC. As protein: CASSQVQYPNEQFF.

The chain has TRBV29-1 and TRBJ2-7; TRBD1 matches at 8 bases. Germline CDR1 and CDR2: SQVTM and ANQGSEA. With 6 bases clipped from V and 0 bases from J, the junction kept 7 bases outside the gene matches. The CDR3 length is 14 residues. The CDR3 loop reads CSVEGQDSSYEQYF. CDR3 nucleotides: TGCAGCGTGGAGGGACAGGACAGCTCCTACGAGCAGTACTTC.

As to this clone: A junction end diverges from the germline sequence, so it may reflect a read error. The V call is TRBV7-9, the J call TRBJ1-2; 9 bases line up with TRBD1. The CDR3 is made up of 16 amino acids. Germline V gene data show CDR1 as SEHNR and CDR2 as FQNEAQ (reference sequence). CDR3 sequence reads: CSSSRGDRELNYGYTF. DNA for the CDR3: TGTTCCAGCAGTAGGGGGGACAGGGAACTAAACTATGGCTACACCTTC.

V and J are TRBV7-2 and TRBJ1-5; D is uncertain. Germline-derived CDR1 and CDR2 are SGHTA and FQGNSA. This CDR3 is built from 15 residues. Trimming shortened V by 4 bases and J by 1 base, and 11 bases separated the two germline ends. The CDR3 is CASSSTSISNQPQHF. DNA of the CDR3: TGTGCCAGCAGCTCGACTTCCATCAGCAATCAGCCCCAGCATTTT.

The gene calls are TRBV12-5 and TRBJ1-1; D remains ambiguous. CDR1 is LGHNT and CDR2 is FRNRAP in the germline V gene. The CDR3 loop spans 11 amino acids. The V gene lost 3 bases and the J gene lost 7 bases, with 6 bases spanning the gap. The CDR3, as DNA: TGTGCTAGTGGTTTTAACGGTGAAGCTTTCTTT. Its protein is CASGFNGEAFF. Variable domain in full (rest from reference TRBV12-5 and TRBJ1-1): DARVTQTPRHKVTEMGQEVTMRCQPILGHNTVFWYRQTMMQGLELLAYFRNRAPLDDSGMPKDRFSAEMPDATLATLKIQPSEPRDSAVYFCASGFNGEAFFGQGTRLTVV.

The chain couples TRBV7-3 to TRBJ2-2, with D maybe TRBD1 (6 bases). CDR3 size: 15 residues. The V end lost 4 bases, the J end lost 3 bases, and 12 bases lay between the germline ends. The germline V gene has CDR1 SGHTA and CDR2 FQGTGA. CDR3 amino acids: CASSSGTMHTGELFF. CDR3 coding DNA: TGTGCCAGCAGCTCCGGGACAATGCACACCGGGGAGCTGTTTTTT.

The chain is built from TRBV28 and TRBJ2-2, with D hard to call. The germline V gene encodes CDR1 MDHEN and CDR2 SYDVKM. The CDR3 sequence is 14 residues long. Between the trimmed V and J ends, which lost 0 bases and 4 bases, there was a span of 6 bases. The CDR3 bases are TGTGCCAGCAGTTTATGGGGCGTCACCGGGGAGCTGTTTTTT. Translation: CASSLWGVTGELFF. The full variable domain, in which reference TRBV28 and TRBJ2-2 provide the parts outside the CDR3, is DVKVTQSSRYLVKRTGEKVFLECVQDMDHENMFWYRQDPGLGLRLIYFSYDVKMKEKGDIPEGYSVSREKKERFSLILESASTNQTSMYLCASSLWGVTGELFFGEGSRLTVL.

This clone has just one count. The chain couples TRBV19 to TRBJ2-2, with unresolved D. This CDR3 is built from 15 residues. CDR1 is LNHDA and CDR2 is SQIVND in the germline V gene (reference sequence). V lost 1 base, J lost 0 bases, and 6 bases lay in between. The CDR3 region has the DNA TGTGCCAGTAGTATAGCTAGAACGAACACCGGGGAGCTGTTTTTT. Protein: CASSIARTNTGELFF.

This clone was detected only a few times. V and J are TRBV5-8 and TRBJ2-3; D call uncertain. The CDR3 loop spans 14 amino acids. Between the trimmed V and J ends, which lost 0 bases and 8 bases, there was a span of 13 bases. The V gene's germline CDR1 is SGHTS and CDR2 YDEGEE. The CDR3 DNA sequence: TGTGCCAGCAGCTTGGAATCCGCTGTCGGTACGCAGTATTTT. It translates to CASSLESAVGTQYF.